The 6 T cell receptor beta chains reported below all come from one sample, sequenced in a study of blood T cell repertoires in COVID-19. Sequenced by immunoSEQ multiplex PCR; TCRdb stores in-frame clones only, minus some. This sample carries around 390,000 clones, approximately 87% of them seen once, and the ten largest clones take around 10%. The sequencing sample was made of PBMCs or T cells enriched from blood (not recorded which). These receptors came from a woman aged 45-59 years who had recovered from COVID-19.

The CDR3 loop is CASSLGLGNYGYTF. The CDR3, as DNA: TGTGCCAGCAGTTTAGGGCTGGGTAACTATGGCTACACCTTC. The chain employs TRBV27 and TRBJ1-2; D remains ambiguous. Germline values: CDR1 MNHEY, CDR2 SMNVEV (reference sequence). V was trimmed by 2 bases and J by 1 base, leaving 8 bases between them. The CDR3 loop spans 14 amino acids.

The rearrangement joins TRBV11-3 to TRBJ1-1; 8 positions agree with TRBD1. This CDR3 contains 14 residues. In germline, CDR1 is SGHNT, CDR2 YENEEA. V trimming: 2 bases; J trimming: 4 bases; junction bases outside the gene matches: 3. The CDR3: CASSLTGGTTEAFF. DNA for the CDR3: TGTGCCAGCAGCTTAACAGGGGGAACCACTGAAGCTTTCTTT.

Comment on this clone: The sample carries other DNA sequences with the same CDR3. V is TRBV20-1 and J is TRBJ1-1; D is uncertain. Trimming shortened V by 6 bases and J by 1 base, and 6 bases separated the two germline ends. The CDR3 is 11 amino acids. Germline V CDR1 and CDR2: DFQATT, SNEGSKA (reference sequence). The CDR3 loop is CSAMRNTEAFF. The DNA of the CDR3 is TGCAGTGCAATGAGGAACACTGAAGCTTTCTTT.

The CDR3 DNA follows: TGTGCCAGCAGTGTGACCTGGGGCGCTTTCTTT. It translates to CASSVTWGAFF. This chain links TRBV2 with TRBJ1-1; a possible D gene is TRBD1 (5 bases). Germline values: CDR1 SNHLY, CDR2 FYNNEI. This CDR3 is 11 amino acids long. The V end lost 4 bases, the J end lost 11 bases, and 11 bases lay between the germline ends.

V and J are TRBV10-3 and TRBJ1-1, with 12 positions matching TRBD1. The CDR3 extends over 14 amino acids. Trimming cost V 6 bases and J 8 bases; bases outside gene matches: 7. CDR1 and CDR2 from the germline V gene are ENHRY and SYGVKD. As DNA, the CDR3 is TGTGCCATCAGGGCCCCCGGGACAGGGGGCGAAGCTTTCTTT. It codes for CAIRAPGTGGEAFF.

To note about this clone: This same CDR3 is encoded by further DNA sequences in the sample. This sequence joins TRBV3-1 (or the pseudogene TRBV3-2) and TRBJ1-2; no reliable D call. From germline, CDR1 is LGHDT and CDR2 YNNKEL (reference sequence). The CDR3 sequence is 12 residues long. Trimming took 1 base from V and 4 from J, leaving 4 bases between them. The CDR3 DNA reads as TGTGCCAGCAGCCAAGCCAGCTATGGCTACACCTTC. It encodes CASSQASYGYTF.